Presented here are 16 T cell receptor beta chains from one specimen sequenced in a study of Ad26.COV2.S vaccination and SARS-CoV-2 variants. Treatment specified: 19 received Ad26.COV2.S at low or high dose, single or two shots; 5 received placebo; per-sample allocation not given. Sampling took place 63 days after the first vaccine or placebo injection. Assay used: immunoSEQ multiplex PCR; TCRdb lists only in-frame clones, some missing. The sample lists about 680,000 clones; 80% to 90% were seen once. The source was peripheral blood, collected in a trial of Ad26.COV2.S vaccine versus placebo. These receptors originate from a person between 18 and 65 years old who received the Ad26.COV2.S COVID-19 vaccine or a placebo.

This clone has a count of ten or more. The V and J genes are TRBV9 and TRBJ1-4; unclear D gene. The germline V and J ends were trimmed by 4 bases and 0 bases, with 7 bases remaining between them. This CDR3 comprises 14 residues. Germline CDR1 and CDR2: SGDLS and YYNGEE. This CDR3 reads CASSTTATNEKLFF. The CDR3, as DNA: TGTGCCAGCAGCACTACCGCAACTAATGAAAAACTGTTTTTT.

CDR3 region: CASSNVLARVNEQFF. The CDR3, as DNA: TGTGCCAGCAGCAACGTACTAGCGCGCGTGAATGAGCAGTTCTTC. J is TRBJ2-1 and V is TRBV6-5, with 7 bases lining up with TRBD2. V shed 6 bases and J 7 bases; nucleotides not matched to a gene: 12. CDR3 length equals 15 residues. Germline V gene lookup returns CDR1 MNHEY and CDR2 SVGAGI.

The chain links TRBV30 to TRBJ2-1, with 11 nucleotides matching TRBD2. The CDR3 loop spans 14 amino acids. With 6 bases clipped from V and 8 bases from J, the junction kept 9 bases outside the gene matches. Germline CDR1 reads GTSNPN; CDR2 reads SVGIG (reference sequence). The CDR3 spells CACPLKGLADEQFF. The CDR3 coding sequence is TGTGCCTGCCCCTTAAAGGGACTAGCGGATGAGCAGTTCTTC.

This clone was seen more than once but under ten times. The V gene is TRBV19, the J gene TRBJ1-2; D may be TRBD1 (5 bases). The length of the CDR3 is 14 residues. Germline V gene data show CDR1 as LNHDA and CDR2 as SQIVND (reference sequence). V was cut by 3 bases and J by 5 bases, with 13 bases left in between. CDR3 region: CASSMERQNYGYTF. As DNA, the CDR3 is TGTGCCAGTAGTATGGAAAGACAGAATTATGGCTACACCTTC.

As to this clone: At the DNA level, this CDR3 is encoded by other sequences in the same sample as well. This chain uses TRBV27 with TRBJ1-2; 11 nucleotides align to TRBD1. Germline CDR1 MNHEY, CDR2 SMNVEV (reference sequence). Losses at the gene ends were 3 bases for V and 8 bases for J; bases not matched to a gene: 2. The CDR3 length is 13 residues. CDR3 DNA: TGTGCCAGCAGTTTGGGACAGGGGGGGGGCTACACCTTC. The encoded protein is CASSLGQGGGYTF.

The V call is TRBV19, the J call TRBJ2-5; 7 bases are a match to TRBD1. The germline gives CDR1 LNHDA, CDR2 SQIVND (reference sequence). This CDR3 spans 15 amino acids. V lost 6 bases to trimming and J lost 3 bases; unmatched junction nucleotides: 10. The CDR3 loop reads CASSLHRGAKETQYF. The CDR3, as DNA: TGTGCCAGTAGCCTACACAGGGGAGCTAAAGAGACCCAGTACTTC.

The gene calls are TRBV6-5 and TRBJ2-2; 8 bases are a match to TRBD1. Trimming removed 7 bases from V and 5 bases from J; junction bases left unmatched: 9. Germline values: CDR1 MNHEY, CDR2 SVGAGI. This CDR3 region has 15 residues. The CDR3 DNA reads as TGTGCCAGCAAGGCGGACAGGGTGAAGACCGGGGAGCTGTTTTTT. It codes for CASKADRVKTGELFF.

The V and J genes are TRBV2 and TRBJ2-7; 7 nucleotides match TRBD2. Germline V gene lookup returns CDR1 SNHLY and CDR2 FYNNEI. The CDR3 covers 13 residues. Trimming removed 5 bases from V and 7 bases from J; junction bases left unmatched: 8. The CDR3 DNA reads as TGTGCCAGCAGTTGGGACTACCTCGGGGAGCAGTACTTC. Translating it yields CASSWDYLGEQYF.

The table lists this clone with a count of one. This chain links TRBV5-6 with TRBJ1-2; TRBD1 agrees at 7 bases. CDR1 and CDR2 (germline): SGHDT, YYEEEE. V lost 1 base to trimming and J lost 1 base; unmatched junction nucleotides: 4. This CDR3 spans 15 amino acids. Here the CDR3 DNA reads TGTGCCAGCAGCTTGATAGGGACAGTTAACTATGGCTACACCTTC. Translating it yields CASSLIGTVNYGYTF.

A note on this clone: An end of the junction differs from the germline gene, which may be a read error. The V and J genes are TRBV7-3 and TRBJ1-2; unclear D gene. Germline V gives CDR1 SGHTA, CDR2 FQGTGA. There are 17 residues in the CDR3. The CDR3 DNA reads TGTGCCAGCAGCCTAACTCCGGGCCCAAAAATAGACTATGGCTACACCTTC. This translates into CASSLTPGPKIDYGYTF. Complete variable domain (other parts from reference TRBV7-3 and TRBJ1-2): GAGVSQTPSNKVTEKGKYVELRCDPISGHTALYWYRQSLGQGPEFLIYFQGTGAADDSGLPNDRFFAVRPEGSVSTLKIQRTERGDSAVYLCASSLTPGPKIDYGYTFGSGTRLTVV.

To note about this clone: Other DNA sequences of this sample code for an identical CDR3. The CDR3 DNA is TGTGCCAGCTCACCGGCTACAGGGGCGGCTAATGAAAAACTGTTTTTT. This sequence encodes CASSPATGAANEKLFF. This chain links TRBV18 with TRBJ1-4; TRBD1 agrees at 7 bases. Germline CDR1 KGHSH, CDR2 LQKENI. V gave up 3 bases and J gave up 3 bases; unmatched junction bases: 7. The CDR3 loop spans 16 amino acids.

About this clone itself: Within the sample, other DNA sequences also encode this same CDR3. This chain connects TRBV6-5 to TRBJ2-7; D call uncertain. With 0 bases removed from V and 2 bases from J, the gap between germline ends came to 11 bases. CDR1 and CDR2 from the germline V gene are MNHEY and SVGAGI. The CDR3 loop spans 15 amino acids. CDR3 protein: CASSYSGATPYEQYF. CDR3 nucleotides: TGTGCCAGCAGTTACTCGGGCGCTACCCCCTACGAGCAGTACTTC.

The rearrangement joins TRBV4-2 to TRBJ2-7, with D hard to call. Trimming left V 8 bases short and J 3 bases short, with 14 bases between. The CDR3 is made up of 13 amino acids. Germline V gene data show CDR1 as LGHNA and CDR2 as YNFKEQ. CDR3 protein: CASRHESHYEQYF. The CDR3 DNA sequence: TGTGCCAGCCGTCACGAGAGCCACTACGAGCAGTACTTC.

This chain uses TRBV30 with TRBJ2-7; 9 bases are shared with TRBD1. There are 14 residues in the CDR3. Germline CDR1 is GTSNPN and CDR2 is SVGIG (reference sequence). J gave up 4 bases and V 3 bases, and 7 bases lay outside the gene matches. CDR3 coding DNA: TGTGCCTGGAGCCGGGGGACAGGGCTGTACGAGCAGTACTTC. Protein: CAWSRGTGLYEQYF. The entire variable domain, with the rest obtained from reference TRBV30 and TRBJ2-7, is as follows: SQTIHQWPATLVQPVGSPLSLECTVEGTSNPNLYWYRQAAGRGLQLLFYSVGIGQISSEVPQNLSASRPQDRQFILSSKKLLLSDSGFYLCAWSRGTGLYEQYFGPGTRLTVT.

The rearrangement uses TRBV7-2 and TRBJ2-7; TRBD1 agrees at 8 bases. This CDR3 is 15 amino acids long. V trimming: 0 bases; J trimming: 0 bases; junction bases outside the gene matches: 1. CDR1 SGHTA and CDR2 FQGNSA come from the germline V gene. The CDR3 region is CASSLATGDSYEQYF. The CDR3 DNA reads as TGTGCCAGCAGCTTAGCGACAGGGGACTCCTACGAGCAGTACTTC.

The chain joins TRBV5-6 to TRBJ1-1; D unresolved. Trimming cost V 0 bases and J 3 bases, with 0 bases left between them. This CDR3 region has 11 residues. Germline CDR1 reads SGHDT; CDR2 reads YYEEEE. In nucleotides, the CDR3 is TGTGCCAGCAGCTTGGACACTGAAGCTTTCTTT. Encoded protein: CASSLDTEAFF.